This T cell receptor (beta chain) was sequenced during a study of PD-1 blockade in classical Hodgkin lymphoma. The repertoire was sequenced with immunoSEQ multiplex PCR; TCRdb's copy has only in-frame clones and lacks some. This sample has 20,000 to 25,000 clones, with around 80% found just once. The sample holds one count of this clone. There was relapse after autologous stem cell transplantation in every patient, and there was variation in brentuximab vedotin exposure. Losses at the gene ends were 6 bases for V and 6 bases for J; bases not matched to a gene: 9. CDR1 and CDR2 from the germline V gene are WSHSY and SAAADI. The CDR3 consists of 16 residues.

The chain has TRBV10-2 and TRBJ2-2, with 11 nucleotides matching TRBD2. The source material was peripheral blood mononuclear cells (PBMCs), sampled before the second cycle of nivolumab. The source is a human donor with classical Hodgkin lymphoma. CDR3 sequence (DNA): TGCGCCAGCAGGGGGACTAGCGGTTTAGGGTCCGGGGAGCTGTTTTTT. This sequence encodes CASRGTSGLGSGELFF.